The 20 T cell receptor beta chains presented below share a single source sample, sequenced in a study of CXCR3-negative and CXCR3-positive naive CD8 T cells. Preparation of TRB cDNA libraries relied on 5' RACE carrying UMI labels. TCRdb re-called the 5' RACE reads; every CDR3 protein appears as one record, without DNA. In all, the sample yields 100,000 to 150,000 distinct CDR3 sequences. The sample was naive CXCR3- CD8+ T cells from blood. The subset was: CD45RO-CCR7+CD27+CD95- naive CD8+ T cells lacking CXCR3 (TNR3-). The receptors stem from a human donor in good health. Some clones in this sample may be carry-over from other donors' samples.

The chain combines TRBV29-1 with TRBJ2-1; TCRdb's D call of TRBD2 is untestable without DNA. CDR1 is SQVTM, CDR2 ANQGSEA, per germline. The CDR3 is 12 residues long. The chain's CDR3 is CSVRGTSGEQFF.

This chain uses TRBV6-5 with TRBJ1-3. The CDR3 extends over 15 amino acids. In germline, CDR1 is MNHEY, CDR2 SVGAGI. The CDR3: CASSYFAHSGNTIYF.

The rearrangement joins TRBV5-1 to TRBJ2-7; the D gene TCRdb calls, TRBD1, cannot be checked with no DNA. The CDR3 runs to 15 residues. The germline V gene encodes CDR1 SGHRS and CDR2 YFSETQ. The CDR3 here is CASSLDATGGYEQYF.

The chain couples TRBV29-1 to TRBJ2-3; TCRdb calls TRBD1, which cannot be checked without DNA. The germline gives CDR1 SQVTM, CDR2 ANQGSEA. This CDR3 is built from 12 residues. CDR3 amino acids: CSVRGSTDTQYF.

The chain carries TRBV29-1 and TRBJ2-3. The germline V gene encodes CDR1 SQVTM and CDR2 ANQGSEA. The CDR3 is 12 amino acids. The CDR3: CSVEDLPHTQYF.

This chain joins TRBV6-5 and TRBJ1-1. The V gene's germline CDR1 is MNHEY and CDR2 SVGAGI. The CDR3 is made up of 15 amino acids. The chain's CDR3 is CASSYGERANTEAFF.

The CDR3 is CSAYSGTNSYEQYF. This chain joins TRBV20-1 and TRBJ2-7; TCRdb indicates TRBD1, and absent DNA this call remains unverified. The germline V gene encodes CDR1 DFQATT and CDR2 SNEGSKA (reference sequence). The CDR3 runs to 14 residues.

V is TRBV19 and J is TRBJ2-1; TCRdb designates TRBD1, a call that cannot be tested without DNA. The CDR3 covers 17 residues. Per germline, CDR1 LNHDA and CDR2 SQIVND (reference sequence). The CDR3 is CASSIVWGRGSYNEQFF.

The chain links TRBV21-1 to TRBJ2-7; TCRdb reports TRBD2, a call that lacks DNA to check it against. TRBV21-1 is shown as a pseudogene. The CDR3 covers 16 residues. CDR3: CASSQPGLAGPYEQYF.

The CDR3 loop is CASSLRTSGSPRYNEQFF. The chain uses TRBV13 and TRBJ2-1; the D gene TCRdb calls, TRBD2, cannot be checked with no DNA. This CDR3 comprises 18 residues. Germline values: CDR1 PRHDT, CDR2 FYEKMQ (reference sequence).

The V gene is TRBV28, the J gene TRBJ1-3; TCRdb outputs TRBD1, but without DNA this stays unchecked. The CDR3 is made up of 14 amino acids. Germline V lookup: CDR1 MDHEN, CDR2 SYDVKM. CDR3 sequence reads: CASSFGTLGNTIYF.

The genes are TRBV28 and TRBJ1-6; TCRdb indicates TRBD1, and absent DNA this call remains unverified. Germline lookup yields CDR1 MDHEN and CDR2 SYDVKM. The CDR3 is 16 residues long. The CDR3 loop reads CASRYLTGQGNSPLHF.

The rearrangement links TRBV3-1 to TRBJ2-5; TCRdb designates TRBD1, a call that cannot be tested without DNA. The CDR3 consists of 16 residues. CDR1 and CDR2 (germline): LGHDT, YNNKEL (reference sequence). Here the CDR3 reads CASSQDFSGAKATQYF.

The J gene is TRBJ2-7, the V gene TRBV7-9; no DNA is available, so the TRBD1 call from TCRdb remains unchecked. Looked up from germline, CDR1 is SEHNR and CDR2 is FQNEAQ (reference sequence). The CDR3 is made up of 14 amino acids. CDR3 sequence: CASSFGGEGYEQYF.

The chain links TRBV7-9 to TRBJ2-7; TCRdb's D call of TRBD1 is untestable without DNA. Germline V gene lookup returns CDR1 SEHNR and CDR2 FQNEAQ (reference sequence). This CDR3 is built from 14 residues. This CDR3 is CASSPDRVRYEQYF.

V and J are TRBV9 and TRBJ2-1; no DNA is available, so the TRBD2 call from TCRdb remains unchecked. Germline-derived CDR1 and CDR2 are SGDLS and YYNGEE. CDR3 length: 17 residues. CDR3 region: CASGPGRAPSSYNEQFF. The variable domain in full, completed from reference TRBV9 and TRBJ2-1, reads DSGVTQTPKHLITATGQRVTLRCSPRSGDLSVYWYQQSLDQGLQFLIQYYNGEERAKGNILERFSAQQFPDLHSELNLSSLELGDSALYFCASGPGRAPSSYNEQFFGPGTRLTVL.

The V call is TRBV4-3, the J call TRBJ2-1; TCRdb picks TRBD2, but there is no DNA to check that call. This CDR3 has 17 residues. Per germline, CDR1 LGHNA and CDR2 YSLEER. CDR3 sequence: CASSQGTGTSGSNEQFF.

The V gene is TRBV27, the J gene TRBJ2-7; TCRdb outputs TRBD2, but without DNA this stays unchecked. CDR3 length equals 13 residues. The germline V gene encodes CDR1 MNHEY and CDR2 SMNVEV (reference sequence). The CDR3: CASRRGGTYEQYF.

This sequence joins TRBV3-1 and TRBJ2-1. The CDR3 length is 15 residues. Looked up from germline, CDR1 is LGHDT and CDR2 is YNNKEL (reference sequence). The CDR3 is CASSQGRRVSNEQFF.

The chain couples TRBV6-5 to TRBJ2-3; no DNA is available, so the TRBD2 call from TCRdb remains unchecked. Germline V lookup: CDR1 MNHEY, CDR2 SVGAGI. This CDR3 is 16 amino acids long. The chain's CDR3 is CASSYSKRGGTDTQYF.